These 21 T cell receptor beta chains were all obtained from the same sample, sequenced in a study of CD8 T cells in ankylosing spondylitis. General observations from the study: It appeared that ankylosing spondylitis blood was characterized by a TCR beta motif of fewer than 10 highly homologous variants.

TCRdb processed the 5' RACE reads anew with MiXCR; each CDR3 protein has one entry. There are over 400,000 distinct CDR3 sequences in the sample; about 24% occur only once, and 0.89% lies in the top ten. Their cognate antigens are unknown. Sequenced input: blood, either unsorted or a sorted T cell fraction (not recorded which). Receptors originate from a male donor with ankylosing spondylitis.

This clonotype was detected a few times. V is TRBV27 and J is TRBJ2-1; no definite D call. In germline, CDR1 is MNHEY, CDR2 SMNVEV (reference sequence). There are 14 residues in the CDR3. Deletions cut 7 bases from V and 3 bases from J, with 13 bases between. DNA of the CDR3: TGTGCCAGCACTTCGACGGTGGACTACAATGAGCAGTTCTTC. The encoded protein is CASTSTVDYNEQFF.

This chain uses TRBV4-2 with TRBJ2-1, with 9 bases identical to TRBD1. CDR3 size: 16 residues. V lost 0 bases to trimming and J lost 3 bases; unmatched junction nucleotides: 3. Germline lookup yields CDR1 LGHNA and CDR2 YNFKEQ. Here the CDR3 DNA reads TGTGCCAGCAGCCAAGACTACAGGGGGCTCTACAATGAGCAGTTCTTC. Translating it yields CASSQDYRGLYNEQFF.

The chain employs TRBV12-3 or TRBV12-4 and TRBJ1-4; D is undetermined. Trimming removed 2 bases from V and 7 bases from J, with 14 bases in between. This CDR3 has 15 amino acids. The CDR3 sequence is CASSLRNGWGEKLFF. The CDR3 nucleotides read TGTGCCAGCAGTTTAAGGAACGGGTGGGGTGAAAAACTGTTTTTT.

This clonotype is a singleton in its sample. V usage is TRBV6-2 or TRBV6-3 and J usage is TRBJ2-7; TRBD2 is a possible D gene (5 bases). V was clipped by 3 bases and J by 5 bases, with 14 bases between them. Per germline, CDR1 MNHEY and CDR2 SVGEGT. CDR3 length: 14 residues. The CDR3 is CASSYGERRDEQYV. DNA for the CDR3: TGTGCCAGCAGTTATGGGGAGCGTAGGGACGAGCAGTACGTC.

This clonotype was seen just once. The genes are TRBV7-6 and TRBJ2-7; D gene unclear. The germline CDR1 and CDR2 sequences are SGHVS and FNYEAQ. The CDR3 runs 15 residues. V was trimmed by 4 bases and J by 0 bases, leaving 13 bases between them. This CDR3 is CASSSDRWGSYEQYF. As DNA, the CDR3 is TGTGCCAGCAGCTCGGACCGGTGGGGCTCCTACGAGCAGTACTTC.

This clonotype was counted between two and nine times. The chain links TRBV5-6 to TRBJ2-5; either TRBD1 or TRBD2 may fit D (5 bases each). CDR3 length: 13 amino acids. Germline lookup yields CDR1 SGHDT and CDR2 YYEEEE. V was trimmed by 1 base and J by 5 bases, leaving 9 bases between them. Written as DNA, the CDR3 is TGTGCCAGCAGCTTGAAAGGGACGGAGACCCAGTACTTC. This gives the protein CASSLKGTETQYF.

This clonotype was seen only a few times. The chain is built from TRBV5-1 and TRBJ2-1; D gene ambiguous. Germline CDR1 is SGHRS and CDR2 is YFSETQ. The CDR3 has 13 amino acids. The germline V and J ends were trimmed by 4 bases and 8 bases, with 13 bases remaining between them. The CDR3 DNA reads TGCGCCAGCAGCCTAACACTCGTCGATGAGCAGTTCTTC. Protein product: CASSLTLVDEQFF.

This clonotype has a handful of counts. The chain employs TRBV24-1 and TRBJ2-1, with 13 nucleotides matching TRBD2. Losses at the gene ends were 4 bases for V and 7 bases for J; bases not matched to a gene: 3. This CDR3 is built from 15 residues. Germline V gene sequence: CDR1 KGHDR, CDR2 SFDVKD. The CDR3 bases are TGTGCCACCAGTGACCCGGGACTAGCGGGAAATGAGCAGTTCTTC. Translating it yields CATSDPGLAGNEQFF.

The chain joins TRBV12-3 or TRBV12-4 to TRBJ2-3; the match to TRBD2 covers 14 bases. V shed 6 bases, J shed 5 bases, and the junction held 7 bases outside the gene matches. The CDR3 extends over 16 amino acids. In nucleotides, the CDR3 is TGTGCCAGCAGCCCCTTGACTAGCGGGAGGGTAGATACGCAGTATTTT. Translating it yields CASSPLTSGRVDTQYF.

The sample holds many counts of this clonotype. The rearrangement joins TRBV20-1 to TRBJ2-3; D gene ambiguous. With 0 bases removed from V and 4 bases from J, the gap between germline ends came to 8 bases. This CDR3 has 13 amino acids. CDR1 DFQATT and CDR2 SNEGSKA come from the germline V gene (reference sequence). The CDR3 region is CSARDEGPDTQYF. The CDR3 DNA reads TGCAGTGCTAGAGATGAAGGCCCAGATACGCAGTATTTT.

This chain uses TRBV7-8 with TRBJ2-1; a weak D match, TRBD2 (6 bases). CDR1 is SGHVS, CDR2 FQNEAQ, per germline. The CDR3 length is 16 residues. Trimming took off 5 bases at V and 4 bases at J, with 18 bases between the two ends. The CDR3 nucleotides are TGTGCCAGCAGCCGTGACTATAGCGGAGGTTACAATGAGCAGTTCTTC. Translated: CASSRDYSGGYNEQFF. Looking up the rest from reference TRBV7-8 and TRBJ2-1 gives the full variable domain: GAGVSQSPRYKVAKRGQDVALRCDPISGHVSLFWYQQALGQGPEFLTYFQNEAQLDKSGLPSDRFFAERPEGSVSTLKIQRTQQEDSAVYLCASSRDYSGGYNEQFFGPGTRLTVL.

This clonotype was picked up a small number of times. The genes are TRBV5-1 and TRBJ2-2; D is ambiguous. Germline CDR1 reads SGHRS; CDR2 reads YFSETQ. V was shortened by 3 bases and J by 4 bases, with 7 bases between the two germline ends. This CDR3 comprises 13 residues. Here the CDR3 DNA reads TGCGCCAGCAGCTCCGTAGTCACCGGGGAGCTGTTTTTT. Protein product: CASSSVVTGELFF.

This clonotype showed up many times. The rearrangement uses TRBV5-6 and TRBJ2-3; D not certain. The germline V gene encodes CDR1 SGHDT and CDR2 YYEEEE. The V and J ends lost 4 bases and 4 bases respectively, with 10 bases between them. The CDR3 totals 13 residues. The CDR3: CASSPWVSDTQYF. DNA of the CDR3: TGTGCCAGCAGCCCCTGGGTGTCAGATACGCAGTATTTT.

There are a few counts of this clonotype. The chain combines TRBV10-1 with TRBJ2-2, with a tentative D call TRBD1 (6 bases). In germline, CDR1 is WNHNN, CDR2 SYGVQD (reference sequence). Trimming cost V 8 bases and J 4 bases, with 14 bases left between them. There are 14 residues in the CDR3. The CDR3 bases are TGCGCCAGCGGCAGGGGAGAAAGCACCGGGGAGCTGTTTTTT. Translating gives CASGRGESTGELFF.

J is TRBJ2-1 and V is TRBV11-2; 8 bases match TRBD2. CDR3 size: 16 residues. Germline CDR1 reads SGHAT; CDR2 reads FQNNGV. The V gene end was trimmed by 5 bases and the J gene end by 8 bases; junction bases not matched to a gene: 14. CDR3 region: CASSPLGSGRGDEQFF. CDR3 coding DNA: TGTGCCAGCAGCCCCCTCGGGAGCGGGAGAGGCGATGAGCAGTTCTTC.

The chain combines TRBV11-2 with TRBJ2-1, with D hard to call. Trimming removed 0 bases at V and 7 bases at J, with 7 bases between. The CDR3 has 13 residues. The germline gives CDR1 SGHAT, CDR2 FQNNGV. In nucleotides, the CDR3 is TGTGCCAGCAGCTTAGATCGAGAAAATGAGCAGTTCTTC. Residues: CASSLDRENEQFF.

This clonotype occurred a few times. This chain uses TRBV7-2 with TRBJ1-5; D may be TRBD1 (5 bases). The CDR3 contains 15 residues. V lost 3 bases and J 4 bases, leaving 13 bases between the germline ends. Germline V lookup: CDR1 SGHTA, CDR2 FQGNSA. CDR3 DNA sequence: TGTGCCAGCAGCTTGGGGGTGGGTTTGAATCAGCCCCAGCATTTT. Amino acids: CASSLGVGLNQPQHF.

The rearrangement uses TRBV18 and TRBJ2-1; the match to TRBD2 covers 9 bases. J lost 4 bases, V lost 1 base, and 2 bases had no gene match. The CDR3 totals 15 residues. Germline V gives CDR1 KGHSH, CDR2 LQKENI. In nucleotides, the CDR3 is TGTGCCAGCTCACCACTAGCGGGAGTATACAATGAGCAGTTCTTC. Translated: CASSPLAGVYNEQFF.

This clonotype appeared once. A much more abundant neighbour one base away suggests this may be a read error. V usage is TRBV16 and J usage is TRBJ1-1; D uncertain. This CDR3 contains 14 residues. In germline, CDR1 is KGHSY, CDR2 FQNENV. V was shortened by 0 bases and J by 10 bases, with 15 bases between the two germline ends. CDR3 in amino acids: CASSQSWERAGAFF. The CDR3, as DNA: TGTGCCAGCAGCCAATCTTGGGAAAGGGCTGGAGCTTTCTTT.

This clonotype was observed a handful of times. The genes are TRBV7-2 and TRBJ1-1; no reliable D call. Germline CDR1 is SGHTA and CDR2 is FQGNSA. The germline V and J ends were trimmed by 5 bases and 7 bases, with 20 bases remaining between them. The CDR3 totals 15 residues. The CDR3 DNA reads TGTGCCAGCAGCCTAGTAAAAGGGAGGGTTGTTGAAGCTTTCTTT. It translates to CASSLVKGRVVEAFF.

This clonotype was observed a handful of times. V gene TRBV5-1 combines with J gene TRBJ1-1; 7 bases match TRBD1. This CDR3 spans 14 amino acids. V lost 3 bases and J lost 1; bases outside the gene matches: 3. In germline, CDR1 is SGHRS, CDR2 YFSETQ. The CDR3 sequence is CASSSGQSNTEAFF. The DNA of the CDR3 is TGCGCCAGCAGCTCGGGACAGTCGAACACTGAAGCTTTCTTT.